One sample yielded the 2 T cell receptor beta chains listed below, sequenced in a study of glioma-infiltrating T cells after dendritic cell vaccination. This sample's time point: after dendritic cell vaccination, including at tumor progression/relapse. Sequencing was performed with immunoSEQ multiplex PCR; in TCRdb, only in-frame clones are kept and a portion is missing. The table records tens of thousands of clones, roughly 84% of them present only once. Sequenced here: blood, sampled after dendritic cell vaccination. The receptors were sampled from a human donor with glioblastoma.

The gene calls are TRBV7-9 and TRBJ1-3, with D unclear. The CDR3 is made up of 15 amino acids. Trimming cost V 2 bases and J 0 bases, with 8 bases left between them. CDR1 is SEHNR and CDR2 is FQNEAQ in the germline V gene (reference sequence). The CDR3: CASSLQLGSGNTIYF. DNA of the CDR3: TGTGCCAGCAGCTTACAACTTGGCTCTGGAAACACCATATATTTT.

This clone was seen a handful of times. The rearrangement uses TRBV11-3 and TRBJ1-6; D is perhaps TRBD1 (6 bases). Per germline, CDR1 SGHNT and CDR2 YENEEA. The V end lost 1 base, the J end lost 11 bases, and 15 bases lay between the germline ends. CDR3 length: 15 amino acids. The CDR3 nucleotides are TGTGCCAGCAGCTTAGGATCGACAGGACGGGCACCCCTCCACTTT. It specifies CASSLGSTGRAPLHF.